This TCR beta chain was identified during a study of blood T cells in healthy people across ages. Combining a sample-barcoded 5' primer with a J-beta primer mix, a second PCR ran for 7 to 11 cycles. TCRdb called the 5' RACE reads again in MiXCR, with one record for every CDR3 protein. In the table there are 1.5 million to 2 million distinct CDR3 sequences, roughly 49% of which are singletons. This CDR3 is 14 amino acids long. Germline V gene data show CDR1 as SGHDT and CDR2 as YYEEEE. Sequenced: blood. The sequence was obtained from a woman in her thirties or forties in good health. This chain joins TRBV5-6 and TRBJ2-7, with 7 bases lining up with TRBD2. Gene TRBJ2-5 matches the end of the DNA better, so the J call may be wrong. CDR3 protein: CASSLRGEYETQYF. In DNA form, the CDR3 reads TGTGCCAGCAGCTTGCGGGGGGAGTATGAGACCCAGTACTTC.